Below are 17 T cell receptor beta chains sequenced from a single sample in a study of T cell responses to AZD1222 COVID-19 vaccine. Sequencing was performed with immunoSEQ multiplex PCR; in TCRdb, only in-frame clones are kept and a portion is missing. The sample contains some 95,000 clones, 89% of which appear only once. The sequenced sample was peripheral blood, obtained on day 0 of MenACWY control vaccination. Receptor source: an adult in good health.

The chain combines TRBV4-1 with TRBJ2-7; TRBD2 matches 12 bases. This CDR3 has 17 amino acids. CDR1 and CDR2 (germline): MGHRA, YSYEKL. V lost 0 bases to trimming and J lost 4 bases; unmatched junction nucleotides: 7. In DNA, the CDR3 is TGCGCCAGCAGCCAAGACCGGCTAGCGGGGGGGCGGTACGAGCAGTACTTC. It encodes CASSQDRLAGGRYEQYF.

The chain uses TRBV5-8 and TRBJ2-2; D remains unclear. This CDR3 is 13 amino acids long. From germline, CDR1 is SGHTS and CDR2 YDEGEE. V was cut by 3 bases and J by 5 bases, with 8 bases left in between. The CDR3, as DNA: TGTGCCAGCAGCTCTCTAGGAACCGGGGAGCTGTTTTTT. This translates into CASSSLGTGELFF.

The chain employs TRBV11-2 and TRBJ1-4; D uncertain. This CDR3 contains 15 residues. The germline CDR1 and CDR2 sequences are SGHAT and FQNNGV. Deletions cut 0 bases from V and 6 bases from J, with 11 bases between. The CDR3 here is CASSLEAGGDEKLFF. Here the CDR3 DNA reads TGTGCCAGCAGCTTAGAGGCGGGTGGGGATGAAAAACTGTTTTTT.

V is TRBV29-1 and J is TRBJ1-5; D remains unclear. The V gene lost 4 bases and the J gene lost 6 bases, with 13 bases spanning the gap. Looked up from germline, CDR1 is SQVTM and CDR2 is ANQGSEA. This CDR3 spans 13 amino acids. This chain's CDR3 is CSVAFGPSQPQHF. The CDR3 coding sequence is TGCAGCGTTGCATTCGGTCCTAGTCAGCCCCAGCATTTT.

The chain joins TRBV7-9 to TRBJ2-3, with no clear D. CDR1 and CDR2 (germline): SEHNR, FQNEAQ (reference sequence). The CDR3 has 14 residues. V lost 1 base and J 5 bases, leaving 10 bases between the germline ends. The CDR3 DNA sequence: TGTGCCAGCAGCTTAGAGGCAGTGGTAGATACGCAGTATTTT. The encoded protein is CASSLEAVVDTQYF.

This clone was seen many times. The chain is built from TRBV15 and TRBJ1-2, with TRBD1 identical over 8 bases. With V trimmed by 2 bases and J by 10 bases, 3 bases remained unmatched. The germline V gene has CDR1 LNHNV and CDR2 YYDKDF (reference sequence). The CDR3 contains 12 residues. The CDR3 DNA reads TGTGCCACCAGCAGATTGCAGGGGGCCTACACCTTC. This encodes CATSRLQGAYTF.

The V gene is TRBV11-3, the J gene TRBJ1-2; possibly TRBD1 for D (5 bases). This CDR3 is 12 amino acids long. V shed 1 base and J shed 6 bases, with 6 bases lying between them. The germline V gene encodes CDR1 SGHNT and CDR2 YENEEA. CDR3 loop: CASSLAGHGYTF. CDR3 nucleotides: TGTGCCAGCAGCTTAGCAGGGCATGGCTACACCTTC.

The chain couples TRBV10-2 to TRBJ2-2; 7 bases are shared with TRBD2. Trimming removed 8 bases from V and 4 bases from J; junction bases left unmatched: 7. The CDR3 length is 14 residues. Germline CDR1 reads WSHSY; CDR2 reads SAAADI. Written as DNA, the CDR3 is TGCGCCAGCTCGGTAGCGGGTGTCACCGGGGAGCTGTTTTTT. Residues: CASSVAGVTGELFF.

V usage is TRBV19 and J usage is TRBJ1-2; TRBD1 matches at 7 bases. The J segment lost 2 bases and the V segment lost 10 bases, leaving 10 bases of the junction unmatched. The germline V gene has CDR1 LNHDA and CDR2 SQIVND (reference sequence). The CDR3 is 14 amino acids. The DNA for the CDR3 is TGTGCCACTACCCCGGCGACAGGGAACTATGGCTACACCTTC. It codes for CATTPATGNYGYTF.

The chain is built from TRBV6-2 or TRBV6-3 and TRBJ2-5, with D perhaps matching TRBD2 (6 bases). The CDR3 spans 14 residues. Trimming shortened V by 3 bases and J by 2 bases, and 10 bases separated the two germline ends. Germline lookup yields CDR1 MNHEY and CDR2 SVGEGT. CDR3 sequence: CASSYTSGQETQYF. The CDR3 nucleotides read TGTGCCAGCAGTTATACAAGCGGGCAAGAGACCCAGTACTTC.

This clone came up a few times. The CDR3 region has the DNA TGTGCCAGCGAGGAGGTCAGGGGAAATTCACCCCTCCACTTT. This encodes CASEEVRGNSPLHF. The chain is built from TRBV6-5 and TRBJ1-6; D may be TRBD1 (6 bases). The germline V gene has CDR1 MNHEY and CDR2 SVGAGI. The CDR3 covers 14 residues. Between the trimmed V and J ends, which lost 8 bases and 7 bases, there was a span of 15 bases.

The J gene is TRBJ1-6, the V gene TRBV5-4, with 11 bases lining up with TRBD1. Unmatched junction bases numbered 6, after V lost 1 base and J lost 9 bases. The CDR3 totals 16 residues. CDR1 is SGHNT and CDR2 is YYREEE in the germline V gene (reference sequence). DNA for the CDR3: TGTGCCAGCAGCTTGTTTCGGGACAGGGGGGCTTCACCCCTCCACTTT. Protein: CASSLFRDRGASPLHF.

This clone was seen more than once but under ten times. CDR3 protein: CASTQGGVGGYTF. DNA for the CDR3: TGTGCCAGCACCCAGGGGGGGGTGGGAGGCTACACCTTC. The rearrangement uses TRBV6-5 and TRBJ1-2; 7 positions agree with TRBD1. Germline-derived CDR1 and CDR2 are MNHEY and SVGAGI. There are 13 residues in the CDR3. Trimming removed 7 bases from V and 8 bases from J; junction bases left unmatched: 10.

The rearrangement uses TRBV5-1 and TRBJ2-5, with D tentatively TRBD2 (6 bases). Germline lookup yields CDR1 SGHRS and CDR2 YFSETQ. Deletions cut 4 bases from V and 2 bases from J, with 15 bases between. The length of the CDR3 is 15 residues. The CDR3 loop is CASSGAGTIQETQYF. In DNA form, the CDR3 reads TGCGCCAGCAGCGGAGCGGGTACGATACAAGAGACCCAGTACTTC.

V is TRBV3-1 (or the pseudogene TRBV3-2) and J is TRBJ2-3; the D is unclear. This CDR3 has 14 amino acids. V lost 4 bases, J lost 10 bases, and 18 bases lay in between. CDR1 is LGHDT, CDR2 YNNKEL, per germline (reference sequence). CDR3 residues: CASSPSKVPRAQYF. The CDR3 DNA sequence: TGTGCCAGCAGCCCATCAAAGGTACCAAGGGCGCAGTATTTT.

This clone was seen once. CDR3 nucleotide sequence: TGTGCCAGCAGCGGCGGACCGTACTCTGGAAACACCATATATTTT. Residues: CASSGGPYSGNTIYF. V is TRBV11-3 and J is TRBJ1-3, with D hard to call. CDR3 length equals 15 residues. V was trimmed by 5 bases and J by 0 bases, leaving 11 bases between them. The germline V gene has CDR1 SGHNT and CDR2 YENEEA.

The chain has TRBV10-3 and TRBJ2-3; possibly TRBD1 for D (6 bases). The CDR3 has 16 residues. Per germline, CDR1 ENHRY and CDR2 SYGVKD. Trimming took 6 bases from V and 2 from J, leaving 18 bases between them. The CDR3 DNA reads TGTGCCATCAGGAGGGGTAGGGACATCGCCACAGATACGCAGTATTTT. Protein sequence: CAIRRGRDIATDTQYF.